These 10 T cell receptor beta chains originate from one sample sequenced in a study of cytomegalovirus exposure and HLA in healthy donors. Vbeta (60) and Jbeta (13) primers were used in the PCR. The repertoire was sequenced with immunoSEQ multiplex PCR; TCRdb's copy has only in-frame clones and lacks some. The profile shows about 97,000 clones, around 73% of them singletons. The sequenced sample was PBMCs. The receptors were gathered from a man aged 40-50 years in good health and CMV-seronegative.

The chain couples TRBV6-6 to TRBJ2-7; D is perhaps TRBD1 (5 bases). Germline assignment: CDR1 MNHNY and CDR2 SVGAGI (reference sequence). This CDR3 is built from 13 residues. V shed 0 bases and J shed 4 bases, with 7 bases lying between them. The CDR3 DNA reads TGTGCCAGCAGTTACTCTAGGGGTTACGAGCAGTACTTC. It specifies CASSYSRGYEQYF.

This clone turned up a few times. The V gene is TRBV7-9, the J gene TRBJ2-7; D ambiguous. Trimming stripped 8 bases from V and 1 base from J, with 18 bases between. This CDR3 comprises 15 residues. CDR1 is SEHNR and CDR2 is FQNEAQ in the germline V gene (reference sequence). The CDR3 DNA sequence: TGTGCCAGCGGAGCTATAGAGGCACCTTCCTACGAGCAGTACTTC. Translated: CASGAIEAPSYEQYF.

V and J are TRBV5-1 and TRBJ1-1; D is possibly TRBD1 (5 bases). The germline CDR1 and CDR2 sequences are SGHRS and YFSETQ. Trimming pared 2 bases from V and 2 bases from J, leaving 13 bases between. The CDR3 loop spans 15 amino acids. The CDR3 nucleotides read TGCGCCAGCAGCTTATTGACAGACCCTAACACTGAAGCTTTCTTT. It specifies CASSLLTDPNTEAFF.

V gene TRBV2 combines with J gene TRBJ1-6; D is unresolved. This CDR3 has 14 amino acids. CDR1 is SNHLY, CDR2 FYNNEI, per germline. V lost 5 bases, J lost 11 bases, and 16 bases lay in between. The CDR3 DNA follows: TGTGCCAGCAGTCGAGTAGGCGGCGCCGCACCCCTCCACTTT. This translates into CASSRVGGAAPLHF. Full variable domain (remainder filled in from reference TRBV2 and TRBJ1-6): EPEVTQTPSHQVTQMGQEVILRCVPISNHLYFYWYRQILGQKVEFLVSFYNNEISEKSEIFDDQFSVERPDGSNFTLKIRSTKLEDSAMYFCASSRVGGAAPLHFGNGTRLTVT.

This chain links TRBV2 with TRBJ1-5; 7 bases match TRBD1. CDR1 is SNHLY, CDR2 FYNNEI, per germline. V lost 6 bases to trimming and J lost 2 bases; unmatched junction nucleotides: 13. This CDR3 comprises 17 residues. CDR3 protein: CASSLQGQIGRNQPQHF. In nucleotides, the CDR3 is TGTGCCAGCAGCCTTCAGGGACAGATAGGGCGCAATCAGCCCCAGCATTTT.

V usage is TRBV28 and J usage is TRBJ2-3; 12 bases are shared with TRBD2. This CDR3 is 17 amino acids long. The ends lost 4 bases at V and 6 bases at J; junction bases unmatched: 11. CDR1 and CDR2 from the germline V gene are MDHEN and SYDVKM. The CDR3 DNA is TGTGCCAGCAGTTGGCCTAGCGGGGGGGCCATGGGGGATACGCAGTATTTT. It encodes CASSWPSGGAMGDTQYF.

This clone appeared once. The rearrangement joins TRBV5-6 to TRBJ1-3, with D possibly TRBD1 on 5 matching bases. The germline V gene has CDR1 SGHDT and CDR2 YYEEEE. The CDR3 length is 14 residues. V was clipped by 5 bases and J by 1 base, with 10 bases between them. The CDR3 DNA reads TGTGCCAGCAGGGGACTCGGGTCTGGAAACACCATATATTTT. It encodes CASRGLGSGNTIYF. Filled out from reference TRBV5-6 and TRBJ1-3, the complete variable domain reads DAGVTQSPTHLIKTRGQQVTLRCSPKSGHDTVSWYQQALGQGPQFIFQYYEEEERQRGNFPDRFSGHQFPNYSSELNVNALLLGDSALYLCASRGLGSGNTIYFGEGSWLTVV.

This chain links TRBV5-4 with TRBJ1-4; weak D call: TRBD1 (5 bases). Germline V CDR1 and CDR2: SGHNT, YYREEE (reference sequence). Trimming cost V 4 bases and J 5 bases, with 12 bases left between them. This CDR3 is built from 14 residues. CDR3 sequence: CASSLRQPNEKLFF. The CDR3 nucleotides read TGTGCCAGCAGCCTCCGACAGCCAAATGAAAAACTGTTTTTT. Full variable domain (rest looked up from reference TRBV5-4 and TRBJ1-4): ETGVTQSPTHLIKTRGQQVTLRCSSQSGHNTVSWYQQALGQGPQFIFQYYREEENGRGNFPPRFSGLQFPNYSSELNVNALELDDSALYLCASSLRQPNEKLFFGSGTQLSVL.

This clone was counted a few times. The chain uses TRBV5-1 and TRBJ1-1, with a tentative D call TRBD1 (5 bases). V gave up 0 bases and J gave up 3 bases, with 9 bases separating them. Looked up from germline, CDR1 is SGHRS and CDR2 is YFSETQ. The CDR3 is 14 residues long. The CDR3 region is CASSLDPGDTEAFF. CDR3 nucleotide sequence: TGCGCCAGCAGCTTGGATCCGGGGGACACTGAAGCTTTCTTT.

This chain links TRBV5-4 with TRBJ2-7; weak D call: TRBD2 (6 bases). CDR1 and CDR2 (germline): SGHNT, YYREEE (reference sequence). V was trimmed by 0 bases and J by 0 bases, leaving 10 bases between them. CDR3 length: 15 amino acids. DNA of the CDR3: TGTGCCAGCAGCTTGGGCGGGGCAAGCTCCTACGAGCAGTACTTC. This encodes CASSLGGASSYEQYF.